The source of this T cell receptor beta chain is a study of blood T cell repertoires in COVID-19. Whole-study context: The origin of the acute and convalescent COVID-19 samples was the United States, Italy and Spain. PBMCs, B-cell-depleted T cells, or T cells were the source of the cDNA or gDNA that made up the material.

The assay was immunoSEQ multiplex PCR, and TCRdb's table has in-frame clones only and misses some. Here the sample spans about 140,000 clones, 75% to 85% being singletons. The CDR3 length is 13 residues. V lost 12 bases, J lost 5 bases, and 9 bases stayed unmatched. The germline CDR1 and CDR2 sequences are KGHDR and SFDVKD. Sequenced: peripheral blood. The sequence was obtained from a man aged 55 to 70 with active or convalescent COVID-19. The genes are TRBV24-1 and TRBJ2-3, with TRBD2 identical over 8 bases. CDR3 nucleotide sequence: TGTGCCCATGAGCGGGAGCAGGGAGATACGCAGTATTTT. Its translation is CAHEREQGDTQYF.